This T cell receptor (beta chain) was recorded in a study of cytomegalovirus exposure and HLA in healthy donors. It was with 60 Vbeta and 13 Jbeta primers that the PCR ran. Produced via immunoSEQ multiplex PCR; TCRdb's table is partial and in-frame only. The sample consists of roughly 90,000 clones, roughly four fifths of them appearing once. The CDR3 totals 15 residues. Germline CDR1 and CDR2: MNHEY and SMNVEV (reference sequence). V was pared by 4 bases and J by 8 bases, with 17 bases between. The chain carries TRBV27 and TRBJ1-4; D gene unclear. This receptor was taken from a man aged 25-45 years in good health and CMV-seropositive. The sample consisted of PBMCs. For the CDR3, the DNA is TGTGCCAGCAGTTCCCCCGGACTTCTCCGGGAAAAACTGTTTTTT. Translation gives CASSSPGLLREKLFF.